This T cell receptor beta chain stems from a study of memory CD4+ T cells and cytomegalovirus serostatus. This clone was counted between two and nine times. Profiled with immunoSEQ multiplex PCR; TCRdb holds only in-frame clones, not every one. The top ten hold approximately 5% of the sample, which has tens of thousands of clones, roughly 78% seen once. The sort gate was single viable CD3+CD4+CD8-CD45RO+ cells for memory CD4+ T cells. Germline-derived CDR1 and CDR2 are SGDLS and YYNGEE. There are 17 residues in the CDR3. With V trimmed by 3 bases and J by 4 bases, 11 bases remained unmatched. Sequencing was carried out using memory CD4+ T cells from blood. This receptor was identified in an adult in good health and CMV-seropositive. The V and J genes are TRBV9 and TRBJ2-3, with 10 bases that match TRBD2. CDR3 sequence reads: CASSASRASGSADTQYF. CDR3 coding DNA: TGTGCCAGCAGCGCCTCGAGGGCTAGCGGGAGTGCAGATACGCAGTATTTT.